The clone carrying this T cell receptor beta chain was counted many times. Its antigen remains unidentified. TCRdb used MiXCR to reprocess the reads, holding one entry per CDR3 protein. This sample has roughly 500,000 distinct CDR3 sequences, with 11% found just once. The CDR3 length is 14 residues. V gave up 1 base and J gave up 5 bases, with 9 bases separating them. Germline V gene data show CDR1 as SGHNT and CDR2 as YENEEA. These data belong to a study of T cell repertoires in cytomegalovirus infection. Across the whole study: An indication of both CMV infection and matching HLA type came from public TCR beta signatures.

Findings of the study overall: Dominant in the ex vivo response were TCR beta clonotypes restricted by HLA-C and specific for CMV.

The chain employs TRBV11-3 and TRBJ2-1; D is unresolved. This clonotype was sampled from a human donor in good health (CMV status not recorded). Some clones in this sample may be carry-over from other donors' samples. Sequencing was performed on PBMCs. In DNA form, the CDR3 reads TGTGCCAGCAGCTTAGCAGGTGTCGACAATGAGCAGTTCTTC. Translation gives CASSLAGVDNEQFF.